Below are 2 T cell receptor beta chains sequenced from a single sample in a study of blood T cell repertoires in COVID-19 (dated by TCRdb to 2020 to 2021). The receptor library was made with the immunoSEQ multiplex PCR assay. TCRdb limited this immuneACCESS table to in-frame rearrangements with V and J called. A share of clones is missing; checked studies link under half to unresolved V genes, and the rest is unexplained. Recorded for this sample are about 140,000 clones; 76% of them occurred a single time. The ten top clones hold 4.5% to 5% of the sample. Sample: peripheral blood. The receptor set was obtained from a woman older than 75 with active or convalescent COVID-19.

J is TRBJ2-3 and V is TRBV19; tentative D call: TRBD1 (6 bases). The V end lost 3 bases, the J end lost 6 bases, and 7 bases lay between the germline ends. CDR3 length equals 12 residues. Germline V lookup: CDR1 LNHDA, CDR2 SQIVND (reference sequence). CDR3 bases: TGTGCCAGTAGTATTGGGGGCGATACGCAGTATTTT. Residues: CASSIGGDTQYF.

V is TRBV30 and J is TRBJ2-7; the match to TRBD1 covers 10 bases. Trimming took 1 base from V and 5 from J; bases not matched to a gene: 8. The germline CDR1 and CDR2 sequences are GTSNPN and SVGIG (reference sequence). This CDR3 is built from 15 residues. For the CDR3, the DNA is TGTGCCTGGAGTGAGCCAGACAGGGGGCTAGACGAGCAGTACTTC. The encoded protein is CAWSEPDRGLDEQYF.